These 30 T cell receptor beta chains came from one sample sequenced in a study of T cell changes during pregnancy in multiple sclerosis (dated by TCRdb to between 2018 and 2021). Library prep was done by the immunoSEQ multiplex PCR assay. TCRdb retrieved this table from immuneACCESS and kept in-frame rearrangements only. Not all clones are present; in checked studies, unresolved V genes account for under half, and no reason is known for the remainder. The sample table lists some 83,000 clones, 91% of them with a count of one. Clones ranked in the top ten supply 3.5% of the sample. The input for sequencing was PBMCs, taken in the first trimester of pregnancy. The receptors stem from a female donor in good health, serving as a control in a pregnancy study. Some clones in this sample may be carry-over from other donors' samples.

This chain links TRBV23-1 with TRBJ1-5; 7 bases line up with TRBD1. TRBV23-1 is an open reading frame, and its role is uncertain. The CDR3 runs to 18 residues. J was trimmed by 0 bases and V by 8 bases; bases with no gene match: 16. CDR3 nucleotide sequence: TGCGCCAGCCCGGGCGGCCCCCAGGGGGAGATTAGCAATCAGCCCCAGCATTTT. This encodes CASPGGPQGEISNQPQHF.

The chain's CDR3 is CATSRVGQGVGWNTEAFF. The CDR3 nucleotides are TGTGCCACCAGCAGAGTGGGCCAGGGGGTAGGGTGGAACACTGAAGCTTTCTTT. The genes are TRBV15 and TRBJ1-1, with 7 bases aligning to TRBD1. The CDR3 totals 18 residues. The junction had 12 bases not matched to a gene; V was cut back by 1 base and J by 1 base. Germline V CDR1 and CDR2: LNHNV, YYDKDF (reference sequence).

J is TRBJ2-3 and V is TRBV28; D possibly corresponds to TRBD2 (7 bases). Germline assignment: CDR1 MDHEN and CDR2 SYDVKM. The V gene lost 10 bases and the J gene lost 3 bases, with 17 bases spanning the gap. CDR3 size: 14 residues. The chain's CDR3 is CAICGGGQTDTQYF. DNA of the CDR3: TGTGCCATCTGCGGCGGGGGACAAACAGATACGCAGTATTTT.

The chain carries TRBV6-5 and TRBJ2-7; tentative D call: TRBD2 (7 bases). The V gene lost 7 bases and the J gene lost 3 bases, with 16 bases spanning the gap. CDR1 and CDR2 (germline): MNHEY, SVGAGI. The CDR3 extends over 14 amino acids. CDR3 residues: CASKGGREGYEQYF. CDR3 nucleotides: TGTGCCAGCAAGGGGGGCAGGGAGGGCTACGAGCAGTACTTC.

The gene calls are TRBV5-1 and TRBJ2-1; TRBD1 matches 7 bases. Germline V CDR1 and CDR2: SGHRS, YFSETQ. V shed 2 bases and J 6 bases; nucleotides not matched to a gene: 14. The CDR3 totals 17 residues. CDR3 region: CASSLGQRTGGSNEQFF. CDR3 sequence (DNA): TGCGCCAGCAGCTTAGGCCAGCGGACAGGTGGGTCCAATGAGCAGTTCTTC. The full variable domain, completed using reference TRBV5-1 and TRBJ2-1, is KAGVTQTPRYLIKTRGQQVTLSCSPISGHRSVSWYQQTPGQGLQFLFEYFSETQRNKGNFPGRFSGRQFSNSRSEMNVSTLELGDSALYLCASSLGQRTGGSNEQFFGPGTRLTVL.

This chain uses TRBV7-9 with TRBJ2-6; no reliable D call. Trimming cost V 8 bases and J 4 bases, with 6 bases left between them. CDR3 length equals 12 residues. CDR1 and CDR2 (germline): SEHNR, FQNEAQ (reference sequence). The CDR3 here is CASGRGANVLTF. The CDR3 nucleotides are TGTGCCAGCGGGCGCGGGGCCAACGTCCTGACTTTC.

The chain is built from TRBV4-1 and TRBJ1-1; no reliable D call. Per the germline V gene, CDR1 is MGHRA and CDR2 is YSYEKL. The CDR3 totals 15 residues. Trimming removed 5 bases at V and 1 base at J, with 14 bases between. The CDR3 loop is CASSSSGVGNTEAFF. DNA for the CDR3: TGCGCCAGCAGCTCAAGTGGAGTAGGGAACACTGAAGCTTTCTTT.

The rearrangement joins TRBV5-1 to TRBJ1-3; the D gene is possibly TRBD1 (5 bases). Trimming removed 5 bases from V and 2 bases from J, with 8 bases in between. The CDR3 runs 13 residues. CDR1 is SGHRS and CDR2 is YFSETQ in the germline V gene. The CDR3 is CASRDSAGNTIYF. In DNA, the CDR3 is TGCGCCAGCAGAGACAGTGCTGGAAACACCATATATTTT.

The chain links TRBV7-8 to TRBJ1-6; TRBD1 agrees at 7 bases. J was trimmed by 2 bases and V by 3 bases; bases with no gene match: 4. Germline CDR1 SGHVS, CDR2 FQNEAQ. The CDR3 has 16 amino acids. CDR3 loop: CASSFRQGTYNSPLHF. DNA for the CDR3: TGTGCCAGCAGCTTTAGACAGGGAACCTATAATTCACCCCTCCACTTT.

The V and J genes are TRBV4-2 and TRBJ2-1, with D tentatively TRBD2 (5 bases). This CDR3 contains 13 residues. Looked up from germline, CDR1 is LGHNA and CDR2 is YNFKEQ. Between the trimmed V and J ends, which lost 4 bases and 8 bases, there was a span of 12 bases. The CDR3 loop reads CASSRETRDEQFF. CDR3 sequence (DNA): TGTGCCAGCAGCCGGGAAACTAGAGATGAGCAGTTCTTC.

The chain joins TRBV19 to TRBJ2-5; 9 nucleotides align to TRBD2. Germline CDR1 and CDR2: LNHDA and SQIVND (reference sequence). The trim removed 5 bases at V and 5 bases at J, leaving 12 bases unmatched. This CDR3 has 16 amino acids. CDR3 bases: TGTGCCAGTAGTTCCAGCGGCGGGGGGGCAGGGGAGACCCAGTACTTC. This sequence encodes CASSSSGGGAGETQYF.

This chain uses TRBV9 with TRBJ1-1; tentative D call: TRBD1 (5 bases). The CDR3 runs 17 residues. CDR1 is SGDLS and CDR2 is YYNGEE in the germline V gene. Trimming took off 0 bases at V and 1 base at J, with 16 bases between the two ends. In nucleotides, the CDR3 is TGTGCCAGCAGCGTAGGGGGGATCGGGGGGACGAACACTGAAGCTTTCTTT. Translation gives CASSVGGIGGTNTEAFF. The full variable domain, its missing parts supplied by reference TRBV9 and TRBJ1-1, is DSGVTQTPKHLITATGQRVTLRCSPRSGDLSVYWYQQSLDQGLQFLIQYYNGEERAKGNILERFSAQQFPDLHSELNLSSLELGDSALYFCASSVGGIGGTNTEAFFGQGTRLTVV.

This chain joins TRBV10-2 and TRBJ1-5; 8 bases line up with TRBD1. This CDR3 comprises 15 residues. The V and J ends lost 6 bases and 4 bases, in that order; junction bases with no gene match: 8. CDR1 and CDR2 from the germline V gene are WSHSY and SAAADI. CDR3 coding DNA: TGCGCCAGCAGAAATCGACAGGGGTCAAATCAGCCCCAGCATTTT. Translating it yields CASRNRQGSNQPQHF.

V gene TRBV6-6 combines with J gene TRBJ1-4, with D maybe TRBD1 (5 bases). V lost 6 bases, J lost 0 bases, and 8 bases lay in between. Germline CDR1 and CDR2: MNHNY and SVGAGI (reference sequence). The CDR3 is 14 amino acids. The DNA of the CDR3 is TGTGCCAGCAGAAAGACAGCAACTAATGAAAAACTGTTTTTT. As protein: CASRKTATNEKLFF.

The chain links TRBV27 to TRBJ2-7; 8 positions agree with TRBD2. Trimming took 10 bases from V and 4 from J; bases not matched to a gene: 9. The CDR3 has 13 residues. CDR1 and CDR2 from the germline V gene are MNHEY and SMNVEV (reference sequence). The CDR3 reads CATSREGLYEQYF. CDR3 in DNA: TGTGCCACCTCACGGGAGGGCCTTTACGAGCAGTACTTC.

The rearrangement uses TRBV4-3 and TRBJ2-3, with D uncertain. Trimming took 0 bases from V and 2 from J, leaving 15 bases between them. The CDR3 is 17 amino acids. The germline V gene encodes CDR1 LGHNA and CDR2 YSLEER. The CDR3 sequence is CASSQERNFILTDTQYF. The CDR3 region has the DNA TGCGCCAGCAGCCAAGAGAGGAACTTCATCCTCACAGATACGCAGTATTTT.

The V and J genes are TRBV6-1 and TRBJ2-1; 9 bases are shared with TRBD2. This CDR3 has 15 residues. Germline V gene lookup returns CDR1 MNHNS and CDR2 SASEGT. J was trimmed by 8 bases and V by 2 bases; bases with no gene match: 7. CDR3: CASSERGGGAHEQFF. CDR3 in DNA: TGTGCCAGCAGTGAAAGGGGCGGGGGGGCACATGAGCAGTTCTTC.

The chain has TRBV5-6 and TRBJ1-1; D is unresolved. This CDR3 has 13 amino acids. Deletions cut 4 bases from V and 4 bases from J, with 11 bases between. Per the germline V gene, CDR1 is SGHDT and CDR2 is YYEEEE. The CDR3 spells CASSRIVSTEAFF. Here the CDR3 DNA reads TGTGCCAGCAGCCGCATTGTGAGCACTGAAGCTTTCTTT.

This clone is a singleton in its sample. In nucleotides, the CDR3 is TGTGCCAGTAGTATAGGCGGCAGGGGGCTCGGGGAGACCCAGTACTTC. It codes for CASSIGGRGLGETQYF. The chain is built from TRBV19 and TRBJ2-5, with 8 bases that match TRBD1. The germline CDR1 and CDR2 sequences are LNHDA and SQIVND (reference sequence). The CDR3 runs to 16 residues. V gave up 1 base and J gave up 5 bases; unmatched junction bases: 9.

V and J are TRBV5-1 and TRBJ2-3; TRBD2 is a possible D gene (6 bases). CDR1 SGHRS and CDR2 YFSETQ come from the germline V gene. The length of the CDR3 is 15 residues. Deletions cut 4 bases from V and 0 bases from J, with 12 bases between. The DNA of the CDR3 is TGCGCCAGCAGCGCGGGGAGGACTAGCACAGATACGCAGTATTTT. It codes for CASSAGRTSTDTQYF.

The chain is built from TRBV5-1 and TRBJ1-1, with 7 bases matching TRBD1. Germline V gives CDR1 SGHRS, CDR2 YFSETQ. The CDR3 runs 13 residues. V shed 8 bases, J shed 1 base, and the junction held 5 bases outside the gene matches. The CDR3 nucleotides read TGCGCCAGTAACGACAGGGCGAACACTGAAGCTTTCTTT. Amino acid sequence: CASNDRANTEAFF.

The chain has TRBV7-8 and TRBJ2-7; 10 positions match TRBD2. This CDR3 comprises 15 residues. Germline CDR1 SGHVS, CDR2 FQNEAQ. V lost 4 bases and J lost 6; bases outside the gene matches: 9. CDR3 sequence (DNA): TGTGCCAGCAGCTCTCAACTAGCGGGGTTTCTCGAGCAGTACTTC. Amino acid sequence: CASSSQLAGFLEQYF.

The V call is TRBV28, the J call TRBJ2-1; no definite D call. V was trimmed by 7 bases and J by 0 bases, leaving 16 bases between them. CDR1 and CDR2 (germline): MDHEN, SYDVKM. The CDR3 has 16 amino acids. CDR3 loop: CASTSPTYSSYNEQFF. For the CDR3, the DNA is TGTGCCAGCACCTCCCCGACGTACAGCTCCTACAATGAGCAGTTCTTC.

The chain is built from TRBV4-1 and TRBJ1-5; 10 positions match TRBD1. V shed 0 bases, J shed 3 bases, and the junction held 2 bases outside the gene matches. This CDR3 is 16 amino acids long. Germline loops: CDR1 MGHRA, CDR2 YSYEKL. The CDR3 DNA reads as TGCGCCAGCAGCCAAGAGGACAGGGGGGCCAATCAGCCCCAGCATTTT. Translated: CASSQEDRGANQPQHF.

Points on this clone: An end of the junction differs from the germline gene, which may be a read error. This chain joins TRBV7-7 and TRBJ2-5; 9 nucleotides match TRBD2. Germline lookup yields CDR1 SSHAT and CDR2 FNYEAQ (reference sequence). The CDR3 has 15 amino acids. The CDR3 loop reads CASSLGSGSQETQYF. The CDR3 DNA is TGTGCTAGCAGCTTAGGTAGCGGGAGCCAAGAGACCCAGTACTTC.

The chain recombines TRBV28 with TRBJ1-2, with 10 positions matching TRBD1. This CDR3 has 17 residues. Germline V gives CDR1 MDHEN, CDR2 SYDVKM. Germline trimming cut 1 base from V and 3 bases from J; bases unmatched to any gene: 8. CDR3 loop: CASSLSRRQGADYGYTF. The CDR3 nucleotides are TGTGCCAGCAGTTTATCCCGCAGACAGGGGGCGGACTATGGCTACACCTTC.

The CDR3 spells CASSSSGTGGYGYTF. DNA for the CDR3: TGTGCCAGCAGCTCTTCCGGGACAGGGGGTTATGGCTACACCTTC. The chain joins TRBV9 to TRBJ1-2; 11 nucleotides align to TRBD1. Germline values: CDR1 SGDLS, CDR2 YYNGEE. Unmatched junction bases numbered 7, after V lost 4 bases and J lost 5 bases. The CDR3 is made up of 15 amino acids. Full variable domain (outside the CDR3, taken from reference TRBV9 and TRBJ1-2): DSGVTQTPKHLITATGQRVTLRCSPRSGDLSVYWYQQSLDQGLQFLIQYYNGEERAKGNILERFSAQQFPDLHSELNLSSLELGDSALYFCASSSSGTGGYGYTFGSGTRLTVV.

The chain recombines TRBV28 with TRBJ2-5; 7 bases align to TRBD1. Germline V CDR1 and CDR2: MDHEN, SYDVKM. The CDR3 spans 14 residues. J gave up 1 base and V 6 bases, and 5 bases lay outside the gene matches. CDR3 loop: CASSQDRAQETQYF. CDR3 DNA: TGTGCCAGCAGCCAAGACAGGGCCCAAGAGACCCAGTACTTC. The whole variable domain, filled in from reference TRBV28 and TRBJ2-5, reads DVKVTQSSRYLVKRTGEKVFLECVQDMDHENMFWYRQDPGLGLRLIYFSYDVKMKEKGDIPEGYSVSREKKERFSLILESASTNQTSMYLCASSQDRAQETQYFGPGTRLLVL.

V gene TRBV20-1 combines with J gene TRBJ1-2, with no clear D. The CDR3 sequence is 11 residues long. Germline V lookup: CDR1 DFQATT, CDR2 SNEGSKA (reference sequence). The CDR3 nucleotides read TGCAGATTACAATCTCCCTATGGCTACACCTTC. It codes for CRLQSPYGYTF.

CDR3 DNA: TGTGCCAGCAGCTTAGACAGGGAGGCCGGGGAGCTGTTTTTT. Its translation is CASSLDREAGELFF. The chain recombines TRBV7-3 with TRBJ2-2, with D perhaps matching TRBD1 (7 bases). Germline CDR1 reads SGHTA; CDR2 reads FQGTGA. CDR3 size: 14 residues. V gave up 2 bases and J gave up 6 bases, with 10 bases separating them. The full variable domain, completed using reference TRBV7-3 and TRBJ2-2, is GAGVSQTPSNKVTEKGKYVELRCDPISGHTALYWYRQSLGQGPEFLIYFQGTGAADDSGLPNDRFFAVRPEGSVSTLKIQRTERGDSAVYLCASSLDREAGELFFGEGSRLTVL.